The 6 T cell receptor beta chains listed next were all sequenced from one sample in a study of blood T cell repertoires in COVID-19. Measured with immunoSEQ multiplex PCR; TCRdb has only the in-frame clones, and not every one. The data contain over 100,000 clones, around 89% of them singletons. Material: peripheral blood. These receptors all stem from a human donor with acute or convalescent COVID-19. The donor label of this sample is uncertain.

This chain links TRBV28 with TRBJ2-3; D is ambiguous. This CDR3 contains 13 residues. Trimming removed 6 bases at V and 2 bases at J, with 9 bases between. Germline V gene lookup returns CDR1 MDHEN and CDR2 SYDVKM. The DNA of the CDR3 is TGTGCCAGCAGCACCGGTAACACAGATACGCAGTATTTT. As protein: CASSTGNTDTQYF.

The chain links TRBV11-2 to TRBJ2-2; the match to TRBD2 covers 12 bases. The germline V gene encodes CDR1 SGHAT and CDR2 FQNNGV. The CDR3 totals 16 residues. Losses at the gene ends were 7 bases for V and 7 bases for J; bases not matched to a gene: 10. The CDR3 reads CASTRLAGVRGGELFF. The DNA of the CDR3 is TGTGCCAGCACCCGACTAGCGGGAGTCCGTGGCGGGGAGCTGTTTTTT.

The chain recombines TRBV5-1 with TRBJ2-7; 13 nucleotides match TRBD2. Per the germline V gene, CDR1 is SGHRS and CDR2 is YFSETQ. The CDR3 spans 15 residues. V lost 0 bases to trimming and J lost 6 bases; unmatched junction nucleotides: 3. CDR3: CASSLAGTSGAEQYF. In DNA form, the CDR3 reads TGCGCCAGCAGCTTGGCCGGGACTAGCGGGGCCGAGCAGTACTTC.

The J gene is TRBJ1-1, the V gene TRBV10-3; D remains ambiguous. Germline CDR1 is ENHRY and CDR2 is SYGVKD. The V end lost 3 bases, the J end lost 9 bases, and 23 bases lay between the germline ends. The CDR3 runs to 16 residues. The chain's CDR3 is CAISDGNNIPEAKAFF. DNA of the CDR3: TGTGCCATCAGTGACGGGAACAATATTCCGGAGGCAAAAGCTTTCTTT.

The rearrangement uses TRBV15 and TRBJ2-3; TRBD2 aligns across 12 bases. CDR3 length: 13 residues. CDR1 and CDR2 from the germline V gene are LNHNV and YYDKDF (reference sequence). J lost 5 bases, V lost 8 bases, and 2 bases had no gene match. CDR3 sequence reads: CATALAGGDTQYF. Written as DNA, the CDR3 is TGTGCCACCGCACTAGCGGGGGGAGATACGCAGTATTTT.

This chain links TRBV12-3 or TRBV12-4 with TRBJ1-1; D gene ambiguous. The CDR3 contains 12 residues. Trimming took off 7 bases at V and 11 bases at J, with 17 bases between the two ends. CDR3 coding DNA: TGTGCCAGCACCTCAGACTCCGACGGGGCTTTCTTT. This translates into CASTSDSDGAFF.